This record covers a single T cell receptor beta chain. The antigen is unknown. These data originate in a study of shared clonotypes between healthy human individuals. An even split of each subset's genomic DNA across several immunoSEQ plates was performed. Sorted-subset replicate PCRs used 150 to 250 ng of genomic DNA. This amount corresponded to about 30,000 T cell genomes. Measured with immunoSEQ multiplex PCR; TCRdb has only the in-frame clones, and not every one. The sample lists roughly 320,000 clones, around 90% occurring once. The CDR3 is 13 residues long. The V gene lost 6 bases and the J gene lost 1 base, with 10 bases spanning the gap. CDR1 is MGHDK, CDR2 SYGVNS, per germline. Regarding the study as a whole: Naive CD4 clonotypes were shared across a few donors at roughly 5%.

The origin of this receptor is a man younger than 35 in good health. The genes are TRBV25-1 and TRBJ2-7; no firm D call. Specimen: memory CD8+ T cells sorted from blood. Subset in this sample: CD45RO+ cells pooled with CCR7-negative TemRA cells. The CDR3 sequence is CASRLRRSYEQYF. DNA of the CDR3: TGTGCCAGCAGGCTACGACGGTCCTACGAGCAGTACTTC.